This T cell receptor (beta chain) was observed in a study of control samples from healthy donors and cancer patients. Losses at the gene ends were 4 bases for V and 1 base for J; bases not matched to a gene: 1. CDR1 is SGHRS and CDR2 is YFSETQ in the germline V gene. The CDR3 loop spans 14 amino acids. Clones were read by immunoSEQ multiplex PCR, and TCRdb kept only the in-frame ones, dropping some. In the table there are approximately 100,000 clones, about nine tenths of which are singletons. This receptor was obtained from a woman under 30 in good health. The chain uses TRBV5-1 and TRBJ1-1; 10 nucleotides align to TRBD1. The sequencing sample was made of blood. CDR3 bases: TGCGCCAGCAGCGGACAGGGGGGGAACACTGAAGCTTTCTTT. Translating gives CASSGQGGNTEAFF. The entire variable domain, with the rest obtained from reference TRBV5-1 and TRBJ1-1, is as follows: KAGVTQTPRYLIKTRGQQVTLSCSPISGHRSVSWYQQTPGQGLQFLFEYFSETQRNKGNFPGRFSGRQFSNSRSEMNVSTLELGDSALYLCASSGQGGNTEAFFGQGTRLTVV.